This T cell receptor beta chain was sequenced in a study of post-analysis software for immune sequencing data. Study context: Some patients lacked subtype; others had relapsing-remitting, secondary progressive or progressive-relapsing disease. The study, taken as a whole, reports: A handful of TRBV segments (TRBV5-6, TRBV5-1 and TRBV20-1 among them) occurred more frequently in patients than in controls.

Researchers reported that TCR beta cDNA libraries carried unique molecular identifiers. TCRdb re-derived calls from the PCR reads in MiXCR, one entry per CDR3 protein. The sample lists fewer than 850,000 distinct CDR3 sequences; less than 35% were seen once. About this clonotype itself: Its specificity is not known.

The germline gives CDR1 LGHNA, CDR2 YNFKEQ. The CDR3 contains 18 residues. Trimming at V came to 1 base and at J to 2 bases, leaving 7 bases not matched to a gene. What was sequenced was blood. The genes are TRBV4-2 and TRBJ2-6; 8 bases align to TRBD1. This TCR was sampled from a girl aged 10-17 years with multiple sclerosis. The CDR3 DNA sequence: TGTGCCAGCAGCCAAGCCGCAGGGGGCGCCGCTGGGGCCAACGTCCTGACTTTC. Residues: CASSQAAGGAAGANVLTF.